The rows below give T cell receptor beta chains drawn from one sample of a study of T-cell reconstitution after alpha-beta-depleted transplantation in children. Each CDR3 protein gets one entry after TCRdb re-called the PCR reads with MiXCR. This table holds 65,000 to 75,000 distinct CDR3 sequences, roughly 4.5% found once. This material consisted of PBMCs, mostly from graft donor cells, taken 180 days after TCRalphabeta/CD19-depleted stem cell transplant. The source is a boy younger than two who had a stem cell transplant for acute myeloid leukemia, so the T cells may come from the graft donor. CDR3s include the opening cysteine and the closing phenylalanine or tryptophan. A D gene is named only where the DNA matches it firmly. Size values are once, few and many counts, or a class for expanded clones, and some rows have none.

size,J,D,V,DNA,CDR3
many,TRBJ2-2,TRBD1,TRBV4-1,TGCGCCAGCAGCCGAGACAGGGGGACCACCGGGGAGCTGTTTTTT,CASSRDRGTTGELFF
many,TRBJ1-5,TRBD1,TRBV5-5,TGTGCCAGCAGCTTGGAAGGGACAGGCAATCAGCCCCAGCATTTT,CASSLEGTGNQPQHF
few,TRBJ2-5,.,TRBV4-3,TGCGCCAGCAGCCAAGATCGATGGGGGGAGACCCAGTACTTC,CASSQDRWGETQYF
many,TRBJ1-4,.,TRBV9,TGTGCCAGCAGCGTATCCGCAGGGGCAACTAATGAAAAACTGTTTTTT,CASSVSAGATNEKLFF
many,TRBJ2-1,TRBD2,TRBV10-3,TGTGCCATCAGTGATCCGCTAGGGAGGGGTGAGCAGTTCTTC,CAISDPLGRGEQFF
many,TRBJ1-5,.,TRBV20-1,TGCAGTGCTAGGGGCGATAAGGGTAGGGATCAGCCCCAGCATTTT,CSARGDKGRDQPQHF
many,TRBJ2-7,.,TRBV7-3,TGTGCCAGCAGCTTAAAAGCCCACCTCTACGAGCAGTACTTC,CASSLKAHLYEQYF
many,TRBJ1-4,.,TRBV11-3,TGTGCCAGCAGCCGCCTGGAGGACAGATCTAATGAAAAACTGTTTTTT,CASSRLEDRSNEKLFF
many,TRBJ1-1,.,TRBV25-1,TGTGCCAGCAGTGAATACGACAATCGGCTCACTGAAGCTTTCTTT,CASSEYDNRLTEAFF
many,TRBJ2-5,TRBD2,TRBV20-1,TGCAGTGCCACGCCATTTAAGCCTCTAGCGGGGCAAGAGACCCAGTACTTC,CSATPFKPLAGQETQYF
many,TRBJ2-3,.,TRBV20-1,TGCAGTGCCCAACGACAGGCCGATACGCAGTATTTT,CSAQRQADTQYF
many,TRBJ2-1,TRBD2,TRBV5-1,TGCGCCAGCAGCATCGGACTAGCGGGGGCTATTTACAATGAGCAGTTCTTC,CASSIGLAGAIYNEQFF
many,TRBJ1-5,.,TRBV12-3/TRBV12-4,TGTGCCAGCAGTTTATCGGCAGGGGTGGGAAATCAGCCCCAGCATTTT,CASSLSAGVGNQPQHF
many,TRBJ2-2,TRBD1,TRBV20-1,TGCAGTGCCGTACAGGGGCCGAACACCGGGGAGCTGTTTTTT,CSAVQGPNTGELFF
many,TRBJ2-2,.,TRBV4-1,TGCGCCAGCAGCCAGGGAGCGAACACCGGGGAGCTGTTTTTT,CASSQGANTGELFF
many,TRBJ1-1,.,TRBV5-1,TGCGCCAGCAGCTTGCAGGGTTCGGGGATGAACACTGAAGCTTTCTTT,CASSLQGSGMNTEAFF
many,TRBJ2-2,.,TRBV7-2,TGTGCCAGCAGCTTCCAAAGGACAGTCTACACCGGGGAGCTGTTTTTT,CASSFQRTVYTGELFF
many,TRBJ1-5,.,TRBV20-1,TGCAGTGCTAGAGAGGGGAGGACGGGGGTAAGGCCCCAGCATTTT,CSAREGRTGVRPQHF
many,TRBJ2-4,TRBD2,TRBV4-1,TGCGCCAGCAGCCACCCTGGCGGGGGGGCTAAAAACATTCAGTACTTC,CASSHPGGGAKNIQYF
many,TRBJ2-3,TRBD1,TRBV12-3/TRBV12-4,TGTGCCAGCAGTTTATCCGCGTTGGACAGGGGTAGGACAGATACGCAGTATTTT,CASSLSALDRGRTDTQYF
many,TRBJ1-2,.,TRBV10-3,TGTGCCATCAGTGAGTCGAAAAATGACGGCTACACCTTC,CAISESKNDGYTF
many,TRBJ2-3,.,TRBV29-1,TGCAGCGTCCGGACAGTAATCACAGATACGCAGTATTTT,CSVRTVITDTQYF
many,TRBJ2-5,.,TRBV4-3,TGCGCCAGCAGCCAAGATCTGGGGCAGGTGGGGTTCCAAGAGACCCAGTACTTC,CASSQDLGQVGFQETQYF
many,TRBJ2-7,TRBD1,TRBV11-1,TGTGCCAGCAGCTATACGGGTTATTTGACAGGGCCCCCTTACGAGCAGTACTTC,CASSYTGYLTGPPYEQYF
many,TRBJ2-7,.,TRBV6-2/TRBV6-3,TGTGCCAGCAAACTTCGGGGGCACTCCTACGAGCAGTACTTC,CASKLRGHSYEQYF
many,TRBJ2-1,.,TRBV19,TGTGCCAGTAGTCCCCAGGGGTCCTCCTACAATGAGCAGTTCTTC,CASSPQGSSYNEQFF
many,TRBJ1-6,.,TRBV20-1,TGCAGTGCTAGAGCCGCAGGGCTTCGGGGTTCACCCCTCCACTTT,CSARAAGLRGSPLHF
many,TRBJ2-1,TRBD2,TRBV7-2,TGTGCCAGCAGCTTAGCTAGCGGGGTCTACAATGAGCAGTTCTTC,CASSLASGVYNEQFF
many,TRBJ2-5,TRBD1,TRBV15,TGTGCCACCAGCAGAGATGAACGCCCGGACAGGGGGCGAGGAGAGACCCAGTACTTC,CATSRDERPDRGRGETQYF
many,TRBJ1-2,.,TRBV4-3,TGCGCCAGCAGCCAAGGGAAGAACTATGGCTACACCTTC,CASSQGKNYGYTF
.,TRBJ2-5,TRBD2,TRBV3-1,TGTGCCAGCAGTCAGCTAGCGGGGCAAGAGACCCAGTACTTC,CASSQLAGQETQYF
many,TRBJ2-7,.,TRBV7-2,TGTGCCAGCAGCACCGACAGTGTAGGGACCTACGAGCAGTACTTC,CASSTDSVGTYEQYF
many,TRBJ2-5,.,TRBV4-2,TGTGCCAGCAGCCCTTTTGACAGGCAAGAGACCCAGTACTTC,CASSPFDRQETQYF
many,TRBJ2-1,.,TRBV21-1,TGTGCCAGCAGCACTCTAGCGGAGGGAAGGGATGAGCAGTTCTTC,CASSTLAEGRDEQFF
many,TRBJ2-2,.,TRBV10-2,TGCGCCATCGAGCATCCATCGAACACCGGGGAGCTGTTTTTT,CAIEHPSNTGELFF
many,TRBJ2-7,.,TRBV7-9,TGTGCCAGCAGCCCCAGCAGATTCTACGAGCAGTACTTC,CASSPSRFYEQYF
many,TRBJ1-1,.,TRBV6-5,TGTGCCAGCAGTTACGTCCCGAACACTGAAGCTTTCTTT,CASSYVPNTEAFF